The TCR beta chain under discussion was sequenced for a study of Ad26.COV2.S vaccination and SARS-CoV-2 variants. Study at large: Ad26.COV2.S arm of COV1001 included the donor. Once, or twice with 56 days between doses, Ad26.COV2.S was given intramuscularly.

Treatment described: 15 to 20 received Ad26.COV2.S at low or high dose, single or two shots; roughly five received placebo; per-sample allocation not given. Day 63 after the first vaccine or placebo injection was the time point for sampling. The vaccine delivered Wuhan-strain SARS-CoV-2 spike through an Ad26 vector. Here immunoSEQ multiplex PCR was the method, and the copy in TCRdb shows in-frame clones only, minus some. The top ten hold roughly 4% of the sample, which has a few hundred thousand clones, around 87% seen once. This CDR3 has 14 amino acids. Trimming at V came to 4 bases and at J to 3 bases, leaving 6 bases not matched to a gene. Germline CDR1 SNHLY, CDR2 FYNNEI.

The V and J genes are TRBV2 and TRBJ2-7; 7 bases agree with TRBD1. The source is a person aged 18-60 years who received the Ad26.COV2.S COVID-19 vaccine or a placebo. The sequences come from peripheral blood, collected in a trial of Ad26.COV2.S vaccine versus placebo. CDR3 nucleotide sequence: TGTGCCAGCAGTGTAGGGGGCGGTAGCTACGAGCAGTACTTC. Amino acid sequence: CASSVGGGSYEQYF.